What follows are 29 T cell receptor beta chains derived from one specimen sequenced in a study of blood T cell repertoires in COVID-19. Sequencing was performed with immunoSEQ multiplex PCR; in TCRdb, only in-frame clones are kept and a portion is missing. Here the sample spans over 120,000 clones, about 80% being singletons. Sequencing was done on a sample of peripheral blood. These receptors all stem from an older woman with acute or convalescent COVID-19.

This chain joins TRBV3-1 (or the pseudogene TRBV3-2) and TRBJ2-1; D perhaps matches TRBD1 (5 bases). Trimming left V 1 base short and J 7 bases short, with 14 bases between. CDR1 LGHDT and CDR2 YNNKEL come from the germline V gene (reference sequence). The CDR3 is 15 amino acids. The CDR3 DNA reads TGTGCCAGCAGCCAAGTCCGCAGGGCTGGGAATGAGCAGTTCTTC. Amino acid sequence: CASSQVRRAGNEQFF.

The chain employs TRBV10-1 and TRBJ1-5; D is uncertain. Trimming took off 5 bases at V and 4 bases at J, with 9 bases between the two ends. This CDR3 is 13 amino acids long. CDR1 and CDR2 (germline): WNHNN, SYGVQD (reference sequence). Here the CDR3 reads CASSQMQNQPQHF. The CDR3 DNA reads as TGCGCCAGCAGTCAAATGCAGAATCAGCCCCAGCATTTT.

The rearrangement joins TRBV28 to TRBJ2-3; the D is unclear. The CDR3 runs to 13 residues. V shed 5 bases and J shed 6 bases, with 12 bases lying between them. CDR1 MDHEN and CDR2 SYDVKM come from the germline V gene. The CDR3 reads CASSIAELDTQYF. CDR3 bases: TGTGCCAGCAGTATTGCGGAGCTGGATACGCAGTATTTT.

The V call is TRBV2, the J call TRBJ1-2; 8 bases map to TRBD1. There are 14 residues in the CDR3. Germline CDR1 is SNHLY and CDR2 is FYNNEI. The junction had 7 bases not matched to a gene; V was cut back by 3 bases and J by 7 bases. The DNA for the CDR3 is TGTGCCAGCAGTGATCTGGTCAGGGGGCCTGGCTACACCTTC. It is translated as CASSDLVRGPGYTF.

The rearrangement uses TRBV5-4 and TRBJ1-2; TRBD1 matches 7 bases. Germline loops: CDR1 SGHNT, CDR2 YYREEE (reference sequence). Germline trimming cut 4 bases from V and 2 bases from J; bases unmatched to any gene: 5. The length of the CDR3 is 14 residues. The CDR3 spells CASSPAGQNYGYTF. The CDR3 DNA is TGTGCCAGCAGCCCGGCGGGACAGAACTATGGCTACACCTTC.

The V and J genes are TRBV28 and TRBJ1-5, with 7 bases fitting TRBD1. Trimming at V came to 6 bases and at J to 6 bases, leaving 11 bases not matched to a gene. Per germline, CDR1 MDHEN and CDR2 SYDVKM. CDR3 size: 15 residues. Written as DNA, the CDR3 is TGTGCCAGCAGGCTACAGGGGTTTGGTAGTCAGCCCCAGCATTTT. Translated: CASRLQGFGSQPQHF. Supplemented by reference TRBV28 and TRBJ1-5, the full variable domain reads DVKVTQSSRYLVKRTGEKVFLECVQDMDHENMFWYRQDPGLGLRLIYFSYDVKMKEKGDIPEGYSVSREKKERFSLILESASTNQTSMYLCASRLQGFGSQPQHFGDGTRLSIL.

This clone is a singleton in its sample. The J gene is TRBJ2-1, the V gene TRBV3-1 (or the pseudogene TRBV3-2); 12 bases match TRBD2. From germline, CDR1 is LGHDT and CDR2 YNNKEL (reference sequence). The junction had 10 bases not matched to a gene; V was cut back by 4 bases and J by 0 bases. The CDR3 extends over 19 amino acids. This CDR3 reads CASSPRGLAGRSSYNEQFF. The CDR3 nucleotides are TGTGCCAGCAGCCCGCGAGGACTAGCGGGAAGGAGCTCCTACAATGAGCAGTTCTTC.

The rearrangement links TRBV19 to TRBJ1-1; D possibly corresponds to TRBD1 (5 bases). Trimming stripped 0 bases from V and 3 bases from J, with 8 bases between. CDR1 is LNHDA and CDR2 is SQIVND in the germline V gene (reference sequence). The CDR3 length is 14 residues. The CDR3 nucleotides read TGTGCCAGTAGTATAGAGGGCAGGGACACTGAAGCTTTCTTT. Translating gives CASSIEGRDTEAFF.

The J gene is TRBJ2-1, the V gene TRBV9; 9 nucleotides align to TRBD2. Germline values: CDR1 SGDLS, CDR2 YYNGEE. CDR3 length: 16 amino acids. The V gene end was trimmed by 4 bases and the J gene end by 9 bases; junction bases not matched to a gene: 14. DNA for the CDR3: TGTGCCAGCAGCCCATCACCGGGACTAGCAACCGTTGAGCAGTTCTTC. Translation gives CASSPSPGLATVEQFF.

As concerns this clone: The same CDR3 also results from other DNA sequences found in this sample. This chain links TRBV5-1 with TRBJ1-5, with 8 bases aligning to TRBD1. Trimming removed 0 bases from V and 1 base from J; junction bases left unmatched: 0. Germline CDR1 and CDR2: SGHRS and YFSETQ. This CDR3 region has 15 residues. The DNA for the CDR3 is TGCGCCAGCAGCTTGGGGACAGGGAGCAATCAGCCCCAGCATTTT. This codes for CASSLGTGSNQPQHF.

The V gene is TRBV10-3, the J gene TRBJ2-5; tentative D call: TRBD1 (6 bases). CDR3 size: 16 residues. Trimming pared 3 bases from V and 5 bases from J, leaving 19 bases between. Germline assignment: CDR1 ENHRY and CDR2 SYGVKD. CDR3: CAISDVGQSNSETQYF. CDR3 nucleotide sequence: TGTGCCATCAGTGATGTTGGACAGAGTAATTCGGAGACCCAGTACTTC.

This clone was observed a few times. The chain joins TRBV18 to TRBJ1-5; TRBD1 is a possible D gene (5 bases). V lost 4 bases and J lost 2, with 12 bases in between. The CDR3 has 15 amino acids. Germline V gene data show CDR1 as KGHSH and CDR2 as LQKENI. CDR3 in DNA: TGTGCCAGCTCACTCGGCAGGGAAGGCAATCAGCCCCAGCATTTT. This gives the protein CASSLGREGNQPQHF.

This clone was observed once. The chain's CDR3 is CASSTGGGSNTIYF. The CDR3 DNA sequence: TGTGCCAGCAGTACCGGGGGGGGGTCAAACACCATATATTTT. V gene TRBV28 combines with J gene TRBJ1-3; tentatively, D is TRBD1 (5 bases). This CDR3 contains 14 residues. Trimming removed 5 bases from V and 6 bases from J, with 14 bases in between. The germline CDR1 and CDR2 sequences are MDHEN and SYDVKM.

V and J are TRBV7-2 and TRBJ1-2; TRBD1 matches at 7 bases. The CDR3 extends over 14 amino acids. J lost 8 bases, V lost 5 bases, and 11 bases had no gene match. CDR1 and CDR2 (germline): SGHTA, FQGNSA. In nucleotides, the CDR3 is TGTGCCAGCAGCGGGCTGGGACAGCGGAGCGGCTACACCTTC. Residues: CASSGLGQRSGYTF.

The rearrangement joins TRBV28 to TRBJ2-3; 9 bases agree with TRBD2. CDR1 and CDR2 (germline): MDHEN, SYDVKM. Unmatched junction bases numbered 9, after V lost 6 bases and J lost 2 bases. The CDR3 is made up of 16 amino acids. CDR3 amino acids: CASRPALAGTTDTQYF. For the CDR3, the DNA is TGTGCCAGCAGGCCTGCTCTAGCGGGGACCACAGATACGCAGTATTTT.

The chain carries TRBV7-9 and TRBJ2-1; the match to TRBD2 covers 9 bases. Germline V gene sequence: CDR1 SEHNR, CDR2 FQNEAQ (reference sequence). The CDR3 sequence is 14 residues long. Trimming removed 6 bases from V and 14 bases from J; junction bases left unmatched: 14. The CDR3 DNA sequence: TGTGCCAGCAGTCCTCTGCGGGAGGGTCCCATAGAGTTCTTC. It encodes CASSPLREGPIEFF.

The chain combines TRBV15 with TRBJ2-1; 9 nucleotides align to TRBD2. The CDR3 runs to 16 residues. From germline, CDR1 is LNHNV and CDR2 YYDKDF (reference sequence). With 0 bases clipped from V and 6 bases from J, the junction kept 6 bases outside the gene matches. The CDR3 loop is CATSRDRRSGSNEQFF. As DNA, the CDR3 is TGTGCCACCAGCAGAGATCGGCGTAGCGGGAGCAATGAGCAGTTCTTC.

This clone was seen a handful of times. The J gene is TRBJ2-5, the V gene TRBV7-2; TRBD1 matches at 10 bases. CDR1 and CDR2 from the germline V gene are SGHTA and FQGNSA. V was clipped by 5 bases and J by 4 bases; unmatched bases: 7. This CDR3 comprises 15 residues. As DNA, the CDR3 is TGTGCCAGCAGCCAAGGACAGGGGGTTGTAGAGACCCAGTACTTC. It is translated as CASSQGQGVVETQYF.

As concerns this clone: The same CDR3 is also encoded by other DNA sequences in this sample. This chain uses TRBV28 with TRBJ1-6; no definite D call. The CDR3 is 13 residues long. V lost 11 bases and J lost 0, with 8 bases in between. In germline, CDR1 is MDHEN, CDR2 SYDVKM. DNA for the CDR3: TGTGCCGGAGGGAGCTCCTATAATTCACCCCTCCACTTT. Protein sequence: CAGGSSYNSPLHF.

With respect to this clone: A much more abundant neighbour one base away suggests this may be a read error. This CDR3 is CASSRDSSYEQYF. CDR3 nucleotide sequence: TGTGCCAGCAGCCGGGACAGTTCCTACGAGCAGTACTTC. The chain is built from TRBV9 and TRBJ2-7; 7 bases fit TRBD1. V was pared by 4 bases and J by 1 base, with 2 bases of the junction left unmatched. This CDR3 comprises 13 residues. CDR1 is SGDLS, CDR2 YYNGEE, per germline.

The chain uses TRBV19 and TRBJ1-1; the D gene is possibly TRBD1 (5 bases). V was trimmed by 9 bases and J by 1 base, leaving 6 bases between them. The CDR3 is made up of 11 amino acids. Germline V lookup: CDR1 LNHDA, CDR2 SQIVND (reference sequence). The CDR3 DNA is TGTGCCAGCGGACAGAACACTGAAGCTTTCTTT. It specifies CASGQNTEAFF.

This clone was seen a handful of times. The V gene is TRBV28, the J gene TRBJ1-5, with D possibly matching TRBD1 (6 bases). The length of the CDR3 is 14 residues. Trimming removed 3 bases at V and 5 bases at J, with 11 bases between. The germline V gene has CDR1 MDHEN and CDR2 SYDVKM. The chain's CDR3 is CASSFRGAHQPQHF. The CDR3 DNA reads TGTGCCAGCAGTTTTCGGGGGGCCCATCAGCCCCAGCATTTT.

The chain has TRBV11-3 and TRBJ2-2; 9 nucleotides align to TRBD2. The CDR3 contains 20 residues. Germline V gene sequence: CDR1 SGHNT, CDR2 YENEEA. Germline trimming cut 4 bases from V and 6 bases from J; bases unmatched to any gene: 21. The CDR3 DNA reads TGTGCCAGCAGCTCTGGGGACCGATTCAAGGCTAGCGGGACTTCCGGGGAGCTGTTTTTT. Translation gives CASSSGDRFKASGTSGELFF.

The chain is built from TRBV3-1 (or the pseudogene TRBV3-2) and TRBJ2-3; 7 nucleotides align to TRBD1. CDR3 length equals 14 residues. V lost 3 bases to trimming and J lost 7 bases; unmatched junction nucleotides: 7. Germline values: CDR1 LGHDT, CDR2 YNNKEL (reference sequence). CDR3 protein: CASSHAYRGHTQYF. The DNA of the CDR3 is TGTGCCAGCAGCCATGCCTACAGGGGCCATACGCAGTATTTT.

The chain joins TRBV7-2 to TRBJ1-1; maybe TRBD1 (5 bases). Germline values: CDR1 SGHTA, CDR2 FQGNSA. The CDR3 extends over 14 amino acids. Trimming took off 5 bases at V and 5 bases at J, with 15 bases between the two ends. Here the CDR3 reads CASSVTTGGTEAFF. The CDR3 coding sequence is TGTGCCAGCAGCGTCACCACTGGGGGGACTGAAGCTTTCTTT.

CDR3 loop: CAISEYLDTSSRPQHF. The DNA for the CDR3 is TGTGCCATCAGTGAGTATCTGGACACATCCTCGAGGCCCCAGCATTTT. The chain couples TRBV10-3 to TRBJ1-5; TRBD1 is a possible D gene (5 bases). V was shortened by 1 base and J by 9 bases, with 19 bases between the two germline ends. The CDR3 totals 16 residues. Germline V gene sequence: CDR1 ENHRY, CDR2 SYGVKD.

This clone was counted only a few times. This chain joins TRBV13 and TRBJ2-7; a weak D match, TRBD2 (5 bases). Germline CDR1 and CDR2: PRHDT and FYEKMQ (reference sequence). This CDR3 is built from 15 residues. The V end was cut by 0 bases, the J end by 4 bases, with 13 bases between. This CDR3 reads CASSLGLGGEYEQYF. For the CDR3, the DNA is TGTGCCAGCAGCTTAGGCCTTGGAGGAGAATACGAGCAGTACTTC.

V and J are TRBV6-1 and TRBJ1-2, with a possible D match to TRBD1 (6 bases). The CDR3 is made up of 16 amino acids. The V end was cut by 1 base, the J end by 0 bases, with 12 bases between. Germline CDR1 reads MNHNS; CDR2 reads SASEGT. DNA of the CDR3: TGTGCCAGCAGTGAAGGCAGACAGGACCCTAACTATGGCTACACCTTC. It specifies CASSEGRQDPNYGYTF.

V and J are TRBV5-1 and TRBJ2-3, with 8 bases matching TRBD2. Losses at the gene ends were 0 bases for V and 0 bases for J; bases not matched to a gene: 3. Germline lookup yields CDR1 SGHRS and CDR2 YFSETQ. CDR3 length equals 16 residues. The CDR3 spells CASSLASGGSTDTQYF. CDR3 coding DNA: TGCGCCAGCAGCTTGGCATCGGGAGGGAGCACAGATACGCAGTATTTT.